The clone carrying this TCR beta chain has at least ten counts. The data originate from a study of T cells in Graves' hyperthyroidism and ophthalmopathy. The investigators amplified TCR beta CDR3 regions from RNA transcripts. When the TCR CDR3 underwent first-round RT-PCR, the HTBI primer set was used. Using its own MiXCR run on the multiplex PCR reads, TCRdb lists one record per CDR3 protein. The sample shows a few hundred thousand distinct CDR3 sequences, 15% to 20% of them seen only once. The CDR3 covers 15 residues. Trimming took off 6 bases at V and 7 bases at J, with 20 bases between the two ends. The germline CDR1 and CDR2 sequences are MNHNS and SASEGT.

Sequencing input: blood. This clonotype was sampled from a man aged 50-60 years with Graves' ophthalmopathy. The chain uses TRBV6-1 and TRBJ2-3, with D maybe TRBD2 (6 bases). The CDR3 is CASREMGSAGHTQYF. The CDR3 bases are TGTGCCAGCAGAGAAATGGGTAGCGCGGGACATACGCAGTATTTT.